Below, one T cell receptor beta chain is given with its context. Sequencing used immunoSEQ multiplex PCR; TCRdb keeps in-frame clones, though not all of them. The data hold roughly 150,000 clones, with around 87% observed a single time. The entry originates in a study of blood T cell repertoires in COVID-19. Study at large: T cells, B-cell-depleted T cells, or PBMCs provided the cDNA or gDNA that served as material.

Trimming removed 1 base from V and 7 bases from J, with 7 bases in between. This CDR3 is 12 amino acids long. CDR1 is SEHNR, CDR2 FQNEAQ, per germline (reference sequence). The chain combines TRBV7-9 with TRBJ1-2; the D is unclear. The receptor was derived from a human donor in a cohort sampled during active COVID-19. The sample comprised peripheral blood. The CDR3 reads CASSLERSGYTF. Written as DNA, the CDR3 is TGTGCCAGCAGCTTAGAAAGGAGTGGCTACACCTTC. The full variable domain, its missing parts supplied by reference TRBV7-9 and TRBJ1-2, is DTGVSQNPRHKITKRGQNVTFRCDPISEHNRLYWYRQTLGQGPEFLTYFQNEAQLEKSRLLSDRFSAERPKGSFSTLEIQRTEQGDSAMYLCASSLERSGYTFGSGTRLTVV.